This T cell receptor (beta chain) was captured by sequencing in a study of T cells in women clearing cervical HPV infection. As for the study in general: Donors had HPV16-related CIN3 or worse; 2 had invasive cancer. Case blood was drawn a median roughly 160 days after lesion detection.

Concerning this clone: From the germline J gene comes the end of the CDR3, since the read stops 3 residues before it.

Sequencing used immunoSEQ multiplex PCR; TCRdb keeps in-frame clones, though not all of them. Its table records tens of thousands of clones. Trimming took off 8 bases at V and 7 bases at J, with 17 bases between the two ends. Germline-derived CDR1 and CDR2 are SGHTA and FQGNSA. The CDR3 covers 13 residues. Sequencing was performed on blood buffy coat. The TCR originated in a woman between 18 and 75 years old with a cervical HPV16 infection that either progressed to CIN3+ or cleared (not recorded which). V gene TRBV7-2 combines with J gene TRBJ2-5, with TRBD2 as a possible D gene (6 bases). CDR3 residues: CASRGGVLGTQYF. CDR3 DNA, as far as it was read: TGTGCCAGCCGTGGCGGGGTTCTTGGGACC.